This entry describes one T cell receptor beta chain. Its antigen target is currently unknown. Nothing much larger sits one base from this clone, and base qualities are not available. These data come from a study of CD8 T cells in Susac syndrome (dated by TCRdb to the late 2010s). Study-wide context: Repertoire sequencing was used to test whether CD8+ T cell activation and differentiation in Susac syndrome was antigen driven. The paper's findings and limits, for the study overall: The study acknowledged that relatively few individuals were included in the TCR sequencing and HLA analysis.

High-throughput TCR beta sequencing profiled peripheral blood CD8+ and CD4+ T cells from healthy donors, Susac syndrome patients and multiple sclerosis patients. The multiple sclerosis controls were treatment-naive patients who had stable or active relapsing-remitting disease and met the revised McDonald criteria. Bulk CD8+ and CD4+ T cells were purified magnetically by negative isolation, whereas CD8+ TEMRA cells were enriched by FACS. Blood was drawn into EDTA tubes, processed within 24 hours, and PBMCs were isolated by density gradient centrifugation. PBMCs intended for TCR sequencing were cryopreserved in liquid nitrogen and thawed later in a water bath at 37 degrees C. The sorted or isolated CD4+, CD8+ and CD8+ TEMRA cells reached a purity of at least 90%. RNA was extracted using the RNeasy kit, and about 0.45 to 1 ug of the RNA was reverse transcribed with random hexamers. The immunoSEQ multiplex PCR assay, covering 54 Vbeta and 13 Jbeta segments, was used to amplify TCR beta CDR3 regions. Bias from PCR amplification was corrected by using a synthetic template baseline for primer optimization and for computational correction. In the paper's pipeline: Reads were assigned to V, D and J genes according to IMGT and analyzed in immunoSEQ Analyzer, with only productive sequences retained. To calculate clonality, Shannon entropy was normalized by log2 of the number of productive unique sequences and then subtracted from one. For each patient and control, public and private clones were evaluated among the 100 most prevalent clones. Clones were defined as Susac-specific if absent from the healthy and MS cohorts, from 1052 published viral clones and from other ImmuneACCESS disease sequences. TCRdb trimmed the raw reads at Q25, called clones with MiXCR and kept productive beta chains. Every entry covers one CDR3 protein and lists the most common genes and DNA from its rows. Clone size and V and J calls follow TCRdb, not the original study. This sample lists about 300,000 distinct CDR3 sequences; 92% were detected once. The top ten clonotypes cover 0.06% to 0.075% of the sample.

CDR1 and CDR2, looked up from the germline V gene, are KGHDR and SFDVKD. The CDR3 contains 13 residues, cysteine and phenylalanine counted. This entry keeps only the CDR3 DNA: 39 bases, framed from base 1. Deletion took 5 bases off V and 2 bases off J, with a span of 6 bases between the germline ends. The source of this sequence is a human donor with multiple sclerosis. The rearrangement combines TRBV24-1 with TRBJ2-1; the D region possibly corresponds to TRBD2 (5 bases align). The sample was CD4+ T cells from PBMCs. This receptor carries the CDR3 CATSGLPYNEQFF. The DNA sequence follows: TGTGCCACCAGTGGACTACCCTACAATGAGCAGTTCTTC.